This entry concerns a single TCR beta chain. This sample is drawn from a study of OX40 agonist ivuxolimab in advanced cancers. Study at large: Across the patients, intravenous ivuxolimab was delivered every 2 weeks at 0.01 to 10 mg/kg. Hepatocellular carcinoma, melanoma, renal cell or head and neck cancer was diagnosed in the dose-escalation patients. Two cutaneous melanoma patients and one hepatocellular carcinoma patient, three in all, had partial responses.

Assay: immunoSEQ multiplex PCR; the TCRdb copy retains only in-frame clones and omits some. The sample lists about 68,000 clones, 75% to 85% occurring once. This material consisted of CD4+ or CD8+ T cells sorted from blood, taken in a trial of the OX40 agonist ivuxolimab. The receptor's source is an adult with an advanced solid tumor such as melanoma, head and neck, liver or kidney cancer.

CDR3 sequence: CASRRRVTTYEQYF. The DNA of the CDR3 is TGTGCCAGCAGGAGACGGGTGACGACCTACGAGCAGTACTTC. The chain has TRBV6-5 and TRBJ2-5; D gene uncertain. TRBJ2-7 explains the end of the DNA better; the J call may be wrong. From germline, CDR1 is MNHEY and CDR2 SVGAGI. This CDR3 is 14 amino acids long.